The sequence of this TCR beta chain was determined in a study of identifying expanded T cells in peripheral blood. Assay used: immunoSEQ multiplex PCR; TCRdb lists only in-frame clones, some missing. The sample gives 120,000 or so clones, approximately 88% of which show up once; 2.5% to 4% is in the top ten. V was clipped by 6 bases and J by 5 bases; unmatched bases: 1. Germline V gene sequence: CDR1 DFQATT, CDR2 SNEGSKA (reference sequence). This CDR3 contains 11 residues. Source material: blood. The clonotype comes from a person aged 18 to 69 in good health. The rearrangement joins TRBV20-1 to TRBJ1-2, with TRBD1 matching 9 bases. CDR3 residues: CSADRGYGYTF. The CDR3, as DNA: TGCAGTGCGGACAGGGGTTATGGCTACACCTTC.